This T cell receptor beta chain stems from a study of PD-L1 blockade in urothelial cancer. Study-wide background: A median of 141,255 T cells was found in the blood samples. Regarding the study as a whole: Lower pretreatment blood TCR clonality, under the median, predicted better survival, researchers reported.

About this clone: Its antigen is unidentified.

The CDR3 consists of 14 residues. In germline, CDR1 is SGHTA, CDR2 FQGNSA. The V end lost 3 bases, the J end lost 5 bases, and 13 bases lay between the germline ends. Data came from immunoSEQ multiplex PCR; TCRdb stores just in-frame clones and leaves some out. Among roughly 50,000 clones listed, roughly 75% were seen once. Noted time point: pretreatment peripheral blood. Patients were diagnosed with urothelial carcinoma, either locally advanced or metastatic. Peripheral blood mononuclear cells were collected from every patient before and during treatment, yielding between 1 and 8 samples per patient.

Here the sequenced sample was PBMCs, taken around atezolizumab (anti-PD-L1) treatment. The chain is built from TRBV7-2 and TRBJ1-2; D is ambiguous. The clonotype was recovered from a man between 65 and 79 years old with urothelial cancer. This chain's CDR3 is CASSFGEVSYGYTF. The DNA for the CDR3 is TGTGCCAGCAGCTTCGGGGAAGTATCGTATGGCTACACCTTC.